The clone carrying this T cell receptor beta chain was recorded only once. Its target is unknown. The data were obtained in a study of T cell responses to AZD1222 COVID-19 vaccine. Study results and limitations: White British donors predominated, females outnumbered males, and clonal diversity was possibly underestimated. Baseline antibody screening turned up just five to seven seropositive AZD1222 recipients. Among vaccine-associated CD4 TCRs, coverage spanned spike, with dominance at 160-218 and 743-854. There were repertoire samples only from the period after the peak T cell response.

Germline loops: CDR1 GTSNPN, CDR2 SVGIG (reference sequence). The CDR3 extends over 14 amino acids. The V end lost 0 bases, the J end lost 0 bases, and 8 bases lay between the germline ends. The table came from immunoSEQ multiplex PCR; TCRdb's copy has only in-frame clones and leaves some out. The table shows approximately 90,000 clones, with around 90% occurring only once. The receptor's source is an adult in good health. Sequenced material: peripheral blood, taken on day 0 of AZD1222 vaccination. The rearrangement joins TRBV30 to TRBJ1-1; no firm D call. The CDR3 DNA sequence: TGTGCCTGGAGTGTAGACGGGATGAACACTGAAGCTTTCTTT. Translation gives CAWSVDGMNTEAFF. Looking up the rest from reference TRBV30 and TRBJ1-1 gives the full variable domain: SQTIHQWPATLVQPVGSPLSLECTVEGTSNPNLYWYRQAAGRGLQLLFYSVGIGQISSEVPQNLSASRPQDRQFILSSKKLLLSDSGFYLCAWSVDGMNTEAFFGQGTRLTVV.